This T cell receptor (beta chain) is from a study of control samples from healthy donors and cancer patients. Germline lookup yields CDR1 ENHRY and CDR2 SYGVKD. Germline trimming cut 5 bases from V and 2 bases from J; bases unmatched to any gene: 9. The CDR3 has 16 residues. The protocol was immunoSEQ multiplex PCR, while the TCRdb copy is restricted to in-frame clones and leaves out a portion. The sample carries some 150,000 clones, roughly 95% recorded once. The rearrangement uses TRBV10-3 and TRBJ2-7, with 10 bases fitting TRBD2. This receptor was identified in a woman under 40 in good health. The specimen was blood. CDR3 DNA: TGTGCCATCAGTCAAGCCCAACTAGCGGGAACCTACGAGCAGTACTTC. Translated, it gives CAISQAQLAGTYEQYF.